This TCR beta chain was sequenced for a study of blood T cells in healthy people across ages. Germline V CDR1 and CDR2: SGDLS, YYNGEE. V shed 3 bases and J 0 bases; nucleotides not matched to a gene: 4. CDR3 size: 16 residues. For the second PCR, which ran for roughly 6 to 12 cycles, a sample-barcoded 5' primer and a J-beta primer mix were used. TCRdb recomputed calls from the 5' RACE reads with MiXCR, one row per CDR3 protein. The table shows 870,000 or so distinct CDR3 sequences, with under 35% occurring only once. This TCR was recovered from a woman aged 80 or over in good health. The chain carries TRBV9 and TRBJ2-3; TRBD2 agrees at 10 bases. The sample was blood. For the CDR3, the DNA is TGTGCCAGCAGCGAACTAGCGGGGAGTAGCACAGATACGCAGTATTTT. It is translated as CASSELAGSSTDTQYF.